This T cell receptor (beta chain) derives from a study of cytomegalovirus exposure and HLA in healthy donors. Looking at the study overall: From donors who were HLA-typed, an early data release held 80 million or so unique TCRs.

Study observations and caveats: Sequencing likely generated an artifact that appeared as a cluster of highly shared sequence variants. Whilst most TCR sequences proved rare, a subset of public TCRs occurred across many donors.

With respect to this clone: The antigen is undetermined.

Donors likely had unrecorded immune exposures despite being nominally healthy when sampled. In the PCR, 60 Vbeta and 13 Jbeta primers were used. Here immunoSEQ multiplex PCR was the method, and the copy in TCRdb shows in-frame clones only, minus some. The sample has roughly 140,000 clones, 78% seen once. The germline V gene encodes CDR1 MNHNY and CDR2 SVGAGI (reference sequence). Trimming took 6 bases from V and 1 from J; bases not matched to a gene: 2. The CDR3 length is 13 residues. Input material: PBMCs. The chain joins TRBV6-6 to TRBJ1-1, with TRBD1 identical over 7 bases. This receptor was obtained from a female donor in good health and CMV-seronegative. The CDR3 DNA follows: TGTGCCAGCAGACGGACAGGGAACACTGAAGCTTTCTTT. Protein sequence: CASRRTGNTEAFF.